The entry that follows covers one T cell receptor beta chain sequence. This sample stems from a study of blood T cell repertoires in COVID-19. Study background: PBMCs, B-cell-depleted T cells, or T cells were the source of the cDNA or gDNA that made up the material.

Looked up from germline, CDR1 is SEHNR and CDR2 is FQNEAQ (reference sequence). The CDR3 contains 13 residues. V lost 6 bases and J 8 bases, leaving 14 bases between the germline ends. Assay: immunoSEQ multiplex PCR; the TCRdb copy retains only in-frame clones and omits some. The data hold 30,000 to 40,000 clones, with around 77% observed a single time. The sequencing sample was made of peripheral blood. The source is a man older than 75 with active or convalescent COVID-19. The V call is TRBV7-9, the J call TRBJ2-1; D unclear. The CDR3 bases are TGTGCCAGCAGGCGACCCAATGACTATGAGCAGTTCTTC. It specifies CASRRPNDYEQFF.